This T cell receptor beta chain was sequenced during a study of shared clonotypes between healthy human individuals. Using immunoSEQ multiplex PCR, the repertoire was profiled, and TCRdb retains in-frame clones only, with some absent. The sample has 2 million to 2.5 million clones, more than 90% seen once. The CDR3 is 13 residues long. Investigators divided CD4+ cells into CD45RA+ naive and CD45RA-negative memory subsets. The sequencing input was naive CD4+ T cells sorted from blood. Subset denoted: CD45RA+ positively selected. V is TRBV21-1 and J is TRBJ2-7; the table's TRBD2 call for D was not verified on the DNA. TRBV21-1 is classified as a pseudogene. The origin of this receptor is a man in his late teens or twenties in good health. The CDR3 DNA reads as TGTGCCAGCAGCAAAGGAGGGAACTACGAGCAGTACTTC. It codes for CASSKGGNYEQYF.